This section outlines one T cell receptor beta chain sequence together with its context. Its antigen is unknown. The entry originates in a study of vaccination and CD4 T cells after COVID-19. With the Oncomine TCR Beta short-read assay, DNA from cultured CD4+ T cells was sequenced. A single record per CDR3 protein comes from TCRdb applying MiXCR to the PCR reads. The repertoire includes around 9,500 distinct CDR3 sequences, 40% to 60% of them detected once, and around 20% sits in the top ten. Described treatment: roughly ten-day PBMC culture with coronavirus spike peptide pools or control peptides (ViraFEST assay). A few million PBMCs per well were cultured with 7.5 to 10 IU/ml IL-2 and 10 ug/ml peptide pools. Germline CDR1 and CDR2: LNHDA and SQIVND (reference sequence). The CDR3 is 17 residues long. V lost 11 bases to trimming and J lost 0 bases, with 20 bases between them.

The chain links TRBV19 to TRBJ2-6, with D maybe TRBD2 (6 bases). The specimen sequenced was CD4+ T cells from blood, cultured in vitro. The clonotype originates from a human donor who had recovered from COVID-19. In DNA, the CDR3 is TGTGCCTCAGCGCGGGGTCAATATGGCTCTGGGGCCAACGTCCTGACTTTC. Its protein product is CASARGQYGSGANVLTF. Drawing the rest from reference TRBV19 and TRBJ2-6, the complete variable domain is DGGITQSPKYLFRKEGQNVTLSCEQNLNHDAMYWYRQDPGQGLRLIYYSQIVNDFQKGDIAEGYSVSREKKESFPLTVTSAQKNPTAFYLCASARGQYGSGANVLTFGAGSRLTVL.